These 9 T cell receptor beta chains were sequenced from one sample in a study of cytomegalovirus exposure and HLA in healthy donors. Primers: 60 Vbeta forward and 13 Jbeta reverse. The protocol was immunoSEQ multiplex PCR, while the TCRdb copy is restricted to in-frame clones and leaves out a portion. The table includes around 200,000 clones, 79% detected once. What was sequenced was PBMCs. Receptor source: a woman under 30 in good health and CMV-seronegative.

CDR3 amino acids: CASSYGAGEETQYF. For the CDR3, the DNA is TGTGCCAGCAGTTACGGGGCGGGAGAAGAGACCCAGTACTTC. The chain links TRBV6-5 to TRBJ2-5, with 7 bases lining up with TRBD2. The germline gives CDR1 MNHEY, CDR2 SVGAGI. The V gene end was trimmed by 2 bases and the J gene end by 3 bases; junction bases not matched to a gene: 3. The CDR3 is 14 amino acids.

The rearrangement links TRBV19 to TRBJ1-5; 7 nucleotides agree with TRBD1. J lost 0 bases, V lost 7 bases, and 12 bases had no gene match. This CDR3 spans 17 amino acids. Germline V gene data show CDR1 as LNHDA and CDR2 as SQIVND (reference sequence). CDR3 coding DNA: TGTGCCAGTACTCCGCTTCCCGGGACAGATAGCAATCAGCCCCAGCATTTT. Translation gives CASTPLPGTDSNQPQHF.

This rearrangement joins TRBV9 to TRBJ1-2, with 10 bases fitting TRBD1. The J segment lost 8 bases and the V segment lost 3 bases, leaving 7 bases of the junction unmatched. The CDR3 contains 14 residues. Germline V gene lookup returns CDR1 SGDLS and CDR2 YYNGEE. This CDR3 reads CASSARTGGEGYTF. The CDR3 nucleotides are TGTGCCAGCAGCGCCCGGACAGGGGGGGAAGGCTACACCTTC.

V is TRBV4-1 and J is TRBJ2-7, with D maybe TRBD1 (5 bases). This CDR3 contains 14 residues. V lost 0 bases, J lost 4 bases, and 10 bases lay in between. CDR1 MGHRA and CDR2 YSYEKL come from the germline V gene. Written as DNA, the CDR3 is TGCGCCAGCAGCCAAGAAGGGGTGGAGTACGAGCAGTACTTC. This translates into CASSQEGVEYEQYF.

The V and J genes are TRBV30 and TRBJ1-1; D remains ambiguous. Looked up from germline, CDR1 is GTSNPN and CDR2 is SVGIG (reference sequence). The CDR3 covers 13 residues. Trimming pared 2 bases from V and 5 bases from J, leaving 12 bases between. CDR3 protein: CAWSQTTGTEAFF. The CDR3 DNA follows: TGTGCCTGGAGTCAGACGACGGGGACTGAAGCTTTCTTT.

The chain recombines TRBV7-6 with TRBJ1-1; D may be TRBD1 (5 bases). This CDR3 spans 15 amino acids. The ends were cut back, 1 base at V and 1 base at J, with 10 bases in the middle. Germline CDR1 SGHVS, CDR2 FNYEAQ. The CDR3 DNA reads as TGTGCCAGCAGCTTAGGACGTCAGGGGAACACTGAAGCTTTCTTT. Its translation is CASSLGRQGNTEAFF.

The chain links TRBV30 to TRBJ1-5; no clear D gene. This CDR3 comprises 16 residues. Trimming removed 1 base at V and 1 base at J, with 14 bases between. Looked up from germline, CDR1 is GTSNPN and CDR2 is SVGIG (reference sequence). CDR3 sequence (DNA): TGTGCCTGGAGTGGCTCGGAGATTTTGAGCAATCAGCCCCAGCATTTT. Its translation: CAWSGSEILSNQPQHF.

The chain uses TRBV5-1 and TRBJ2-7; TRBD2 matches 14 bases. This CDR3 has 18 residues. Losses at the gene ends were 4 bases for V and 2 bases for J; bases not matched to a gene: 11. CDR1 SGHRS and CDR2 YFSETQ come from the germline V gene. In DNA, the CDR3 is TGCGCCAGCAGCCCCGGACTAGCGGGGGGCCTCATTACCTACGAGCAGTACTTC. Amino acid sequence: CASSPGLAGGLITYEQYF.

The CDR3 bases are TGTGCCAGCAGCCCAGGAAACACCATATATTTT. Amino acid sequence: CASSPGNTIYF. V gene TRBV7-9 combines with J gene TRBJ1-3, with D unclear. Germline CDR1 is SEHNR and CDR2 is FQNEAQ (reference sequence). The CDR3 covers 11 residues. V dropped 5 bases and J dropped 4 bases, with 3 bases sitting between them.